A selection of T cell receptor beta chains follows, all from one sample in a study of T-cell reconstitution after alpha-beta-depleted transplantation in children. MiXCR, run by TCRdb on the PCR reads, gives a single entry per CDR3 protein. The sample records around 87,000 distinct CDR3 sequences, 7.5% to 9.5% being singletons. The sequencing used PBMCs from the stem cell graft donor, collected from the stem cell graft. These receptors came from a human donor who donated a stem cell graft to a child with congenital amegakaryocytic thrombocytopenia. Each CDR3 is given with its conserved first and last residue.

V: TRBV5-1; J: TRBJ2-7; CDR3: CASSWTSGSHYEQYF
V: TRBV4-3; J: TRBJ2-1; CDR3: CASSQDGTVSYNEQFF
V: TRBV5-5; J: TRBJ2-2; CDR3: CASSFTGGSTGELFF
V: TRBV20-1; J: TRBJ2-3; CDR3: CSACPQGASTDTQYF
V: TRBV6-2/TRBV6-3; J: TRBJ2-5; CDR3: CASSYGAQREILQETQYF
V: TRBV5-1; J: TRBJ2-1; CDR3: CASSLGSGGGQFF
V: TRBV20-1; J: TRBJ1-5; CDR3: CSAPPPGRVSQPQHF
V: TRBV9; J: TRBJ2-7; CDR3: CASSRRTGGPNEQYF
V: TRBV15; J: TRBJ2-1; CDR3: CATSREASGSFYNEQFF
V: TRBV7-2; J: TRBJ2-3; CDR3: CASSFGDRSTDTQYF
V: TRBV27; J: TRBJ2-1; CDR3: CASRVVISSYNEQFF
V: TRBV20-1; J: TRBJ1-1; CDR3: CSAKDGGQLNTEAFF
V: TRBV6-5; J: TRBJ1-3; CDR3: CASSYLGTWAGNTIYF
V: TRBV30; J: TRBJ1-5; CDR3: CAWSVGSPLGNQPQHF
V: TRBV20-1; J: TRBJ1-1; CDR3: CSARDSRRNTEAFF
V: TRBV4-2; J: TRBJ2-3; CDR3: CASSHSGTSGTDTQYF
V: TRBV3-1; J: TRBJ2-1; CDR3: CASSQADLLYNEQFF
V: TRBV5-1; J: TRBJ2-2; CDR3: CASSLAGQNTGELFF
V: TRBV2; J: TRBJ1-2; CDR3: CASTTGLVNGYTF
V: TRBV28; J: TRBJ1-2; CDR3: CATFIPNGAGGGHGYTF
V: TRBV7-6; J: TRBJ1-4; CDR3: CASSLGGGGGEKLFF
V: TRBV28; J: TRBJ1-4; CDR3: CASTTPATNEKLFF
V: TRBV28; J: TRBJ2-5; CDR3: CASRISGQETQYF
V: TRBV12-3/TRBV12-4; J: TRBJ2-1; CDR3: CASSLRGNYNEQFF
V: TRBV12-3/TRBV12-4; J: TRBJ2-3; CDR3: CASSYSGGTTDTQYF
V: TRBV7-9; J: TRBJ1-1; CDR3: CASTFRAQNTEAFF
V: TRBV2; J: TRBJ1-2; CDR3: CASTLLRYTF
V: TRBV2; J: TRBJ2-2; CDR3: CASTTVHSGELFF
V: TRBV5-1; J: TRBJ2-5; CDR3: CASSAAGKTEFKETQYF
V: TRBV25-1; J: TRBJ2-1; CDR3: CASSRANNEQFF
V: TRBV29-1; J: TRBJ2-7; CDR3: CSAGGQYPYEQYF
V: TRBV2; J: TRBJ2-1; CDR3: CASRGFDEQFF
V: TRBV5-1; J: TRBJ1-2; CDR3: CASSSDPGTAGGYTF
V: TRBV3-1; J: TRBJ2-1; CDR3: CASSQRPSSGLYNEQFF
V: TRBV7-2; J: TRBJ1-3; CDR3: CASSRRDNSGNTIYF
V: TRBV28; J: TRBJ1-2; CDR3: CASSPVGSPYGYTF
V: TRBV4-2; J: TRBJ2-2; CDR3: CASGPLPIYFHTGELFF
V: TRBV12-3/TRBV12-4; J: TRBJ2-2; CDR3: CASSLVGAVGELFF
V: TRBV7-9; J: TRBJ1-5; CDR3: CASSLTGGQPQHF
V: TRBV5-6; J: TRBJ1-6; CDR3: CASSPGLTLGSPLHF
V: TRBV28; J: TRBJ1-1; CDR3: CASSEQGRTFF